The 3 T cell receptor beta chains listed next were all sequenced from one sample in a study of beta chain features in type 1 diabetes (dated by TCRdb to 2016 to 2019). The library was produced with the immunoSEQ multiplex PCR assay. The entire amount of isolated RNA was reverse transcribed using the High Capacity cDNA Reverse Transcription Kit, so the sequenced TCRB transcripts were expressed ones. Imported from immuneACCESS, the table was reduced by TCRdb to in-frame sequences with V and J called. These copies leave out some clones; in studies compared against another copy, an unresolved V gene accounts for under half, and the cause of the remainder is not known. In this sample the table shows more than 300,000 clones, about 14% of which occur a single time. Approximately 0.02% of the sample rests with the top ten. Material for sequencing was naive CD4+ T cells from blood. The sample's cell subset or site label, in plain terms: true naive CD4+ T cells. The receptors were sampled from a woman between 18 and 29 years old in good health.

The rearrangement uses TRBV7-3 and TRBJ2-7; 14 nucleotides align to TRBD2. CDR1 and CDR2 from the germline V gene are SGHTA and FQGTGA. The trim removed 5 bases at V and 7 bases at J, leaving 7 bases unmatched. This CDR3 comprises 15 residues. Written as DNA, the CDR3 is TGTGCCAGCAGCGCGGGACTAGCGGGAGAGGATGAGCAGTACTTC. Translating gives CASSAGLAGEDEQYF.

This clone was picked up a small number of times. The V call is TRBV4-2, the J call TRBJ2-1; 11 positions match TRBD2. Trimming at V came to 0 bases and at J to 4 bases, leaving 5 bases not matched to a gene. From germline, CDR1 is LGHNA and CDR2 YNFKEQ. The CDR3 covers 17 residues. The CDR3 nucleotides read TGTGCCAGCAGCCAAGAGGATAGCGGGAGGGAATACAATGAGCAGTTCTTC. Translation gives CASSQEDSGREYNEQFF.

This clone has more than one count but fewer than ten. The chain is built from TRBV12-5 and TRBJ2-7, with TRBD1 matching 11 bases. Looked up from germline, CDR1 is LGHNT and CDR2 is FRNRAP. The length of the CDR3 is 17 residues. The junction had 4 bases not matched to a gene; V was cut back by 0 bases and J by 0 bases. The CDR3 protein is CASGLVGQGALSYEQYF. CDR3 bases: TGTGCTAGTGGTTTGGTTGGACAGGGGGCACTCTCCTACGAGCAGTACTTC.